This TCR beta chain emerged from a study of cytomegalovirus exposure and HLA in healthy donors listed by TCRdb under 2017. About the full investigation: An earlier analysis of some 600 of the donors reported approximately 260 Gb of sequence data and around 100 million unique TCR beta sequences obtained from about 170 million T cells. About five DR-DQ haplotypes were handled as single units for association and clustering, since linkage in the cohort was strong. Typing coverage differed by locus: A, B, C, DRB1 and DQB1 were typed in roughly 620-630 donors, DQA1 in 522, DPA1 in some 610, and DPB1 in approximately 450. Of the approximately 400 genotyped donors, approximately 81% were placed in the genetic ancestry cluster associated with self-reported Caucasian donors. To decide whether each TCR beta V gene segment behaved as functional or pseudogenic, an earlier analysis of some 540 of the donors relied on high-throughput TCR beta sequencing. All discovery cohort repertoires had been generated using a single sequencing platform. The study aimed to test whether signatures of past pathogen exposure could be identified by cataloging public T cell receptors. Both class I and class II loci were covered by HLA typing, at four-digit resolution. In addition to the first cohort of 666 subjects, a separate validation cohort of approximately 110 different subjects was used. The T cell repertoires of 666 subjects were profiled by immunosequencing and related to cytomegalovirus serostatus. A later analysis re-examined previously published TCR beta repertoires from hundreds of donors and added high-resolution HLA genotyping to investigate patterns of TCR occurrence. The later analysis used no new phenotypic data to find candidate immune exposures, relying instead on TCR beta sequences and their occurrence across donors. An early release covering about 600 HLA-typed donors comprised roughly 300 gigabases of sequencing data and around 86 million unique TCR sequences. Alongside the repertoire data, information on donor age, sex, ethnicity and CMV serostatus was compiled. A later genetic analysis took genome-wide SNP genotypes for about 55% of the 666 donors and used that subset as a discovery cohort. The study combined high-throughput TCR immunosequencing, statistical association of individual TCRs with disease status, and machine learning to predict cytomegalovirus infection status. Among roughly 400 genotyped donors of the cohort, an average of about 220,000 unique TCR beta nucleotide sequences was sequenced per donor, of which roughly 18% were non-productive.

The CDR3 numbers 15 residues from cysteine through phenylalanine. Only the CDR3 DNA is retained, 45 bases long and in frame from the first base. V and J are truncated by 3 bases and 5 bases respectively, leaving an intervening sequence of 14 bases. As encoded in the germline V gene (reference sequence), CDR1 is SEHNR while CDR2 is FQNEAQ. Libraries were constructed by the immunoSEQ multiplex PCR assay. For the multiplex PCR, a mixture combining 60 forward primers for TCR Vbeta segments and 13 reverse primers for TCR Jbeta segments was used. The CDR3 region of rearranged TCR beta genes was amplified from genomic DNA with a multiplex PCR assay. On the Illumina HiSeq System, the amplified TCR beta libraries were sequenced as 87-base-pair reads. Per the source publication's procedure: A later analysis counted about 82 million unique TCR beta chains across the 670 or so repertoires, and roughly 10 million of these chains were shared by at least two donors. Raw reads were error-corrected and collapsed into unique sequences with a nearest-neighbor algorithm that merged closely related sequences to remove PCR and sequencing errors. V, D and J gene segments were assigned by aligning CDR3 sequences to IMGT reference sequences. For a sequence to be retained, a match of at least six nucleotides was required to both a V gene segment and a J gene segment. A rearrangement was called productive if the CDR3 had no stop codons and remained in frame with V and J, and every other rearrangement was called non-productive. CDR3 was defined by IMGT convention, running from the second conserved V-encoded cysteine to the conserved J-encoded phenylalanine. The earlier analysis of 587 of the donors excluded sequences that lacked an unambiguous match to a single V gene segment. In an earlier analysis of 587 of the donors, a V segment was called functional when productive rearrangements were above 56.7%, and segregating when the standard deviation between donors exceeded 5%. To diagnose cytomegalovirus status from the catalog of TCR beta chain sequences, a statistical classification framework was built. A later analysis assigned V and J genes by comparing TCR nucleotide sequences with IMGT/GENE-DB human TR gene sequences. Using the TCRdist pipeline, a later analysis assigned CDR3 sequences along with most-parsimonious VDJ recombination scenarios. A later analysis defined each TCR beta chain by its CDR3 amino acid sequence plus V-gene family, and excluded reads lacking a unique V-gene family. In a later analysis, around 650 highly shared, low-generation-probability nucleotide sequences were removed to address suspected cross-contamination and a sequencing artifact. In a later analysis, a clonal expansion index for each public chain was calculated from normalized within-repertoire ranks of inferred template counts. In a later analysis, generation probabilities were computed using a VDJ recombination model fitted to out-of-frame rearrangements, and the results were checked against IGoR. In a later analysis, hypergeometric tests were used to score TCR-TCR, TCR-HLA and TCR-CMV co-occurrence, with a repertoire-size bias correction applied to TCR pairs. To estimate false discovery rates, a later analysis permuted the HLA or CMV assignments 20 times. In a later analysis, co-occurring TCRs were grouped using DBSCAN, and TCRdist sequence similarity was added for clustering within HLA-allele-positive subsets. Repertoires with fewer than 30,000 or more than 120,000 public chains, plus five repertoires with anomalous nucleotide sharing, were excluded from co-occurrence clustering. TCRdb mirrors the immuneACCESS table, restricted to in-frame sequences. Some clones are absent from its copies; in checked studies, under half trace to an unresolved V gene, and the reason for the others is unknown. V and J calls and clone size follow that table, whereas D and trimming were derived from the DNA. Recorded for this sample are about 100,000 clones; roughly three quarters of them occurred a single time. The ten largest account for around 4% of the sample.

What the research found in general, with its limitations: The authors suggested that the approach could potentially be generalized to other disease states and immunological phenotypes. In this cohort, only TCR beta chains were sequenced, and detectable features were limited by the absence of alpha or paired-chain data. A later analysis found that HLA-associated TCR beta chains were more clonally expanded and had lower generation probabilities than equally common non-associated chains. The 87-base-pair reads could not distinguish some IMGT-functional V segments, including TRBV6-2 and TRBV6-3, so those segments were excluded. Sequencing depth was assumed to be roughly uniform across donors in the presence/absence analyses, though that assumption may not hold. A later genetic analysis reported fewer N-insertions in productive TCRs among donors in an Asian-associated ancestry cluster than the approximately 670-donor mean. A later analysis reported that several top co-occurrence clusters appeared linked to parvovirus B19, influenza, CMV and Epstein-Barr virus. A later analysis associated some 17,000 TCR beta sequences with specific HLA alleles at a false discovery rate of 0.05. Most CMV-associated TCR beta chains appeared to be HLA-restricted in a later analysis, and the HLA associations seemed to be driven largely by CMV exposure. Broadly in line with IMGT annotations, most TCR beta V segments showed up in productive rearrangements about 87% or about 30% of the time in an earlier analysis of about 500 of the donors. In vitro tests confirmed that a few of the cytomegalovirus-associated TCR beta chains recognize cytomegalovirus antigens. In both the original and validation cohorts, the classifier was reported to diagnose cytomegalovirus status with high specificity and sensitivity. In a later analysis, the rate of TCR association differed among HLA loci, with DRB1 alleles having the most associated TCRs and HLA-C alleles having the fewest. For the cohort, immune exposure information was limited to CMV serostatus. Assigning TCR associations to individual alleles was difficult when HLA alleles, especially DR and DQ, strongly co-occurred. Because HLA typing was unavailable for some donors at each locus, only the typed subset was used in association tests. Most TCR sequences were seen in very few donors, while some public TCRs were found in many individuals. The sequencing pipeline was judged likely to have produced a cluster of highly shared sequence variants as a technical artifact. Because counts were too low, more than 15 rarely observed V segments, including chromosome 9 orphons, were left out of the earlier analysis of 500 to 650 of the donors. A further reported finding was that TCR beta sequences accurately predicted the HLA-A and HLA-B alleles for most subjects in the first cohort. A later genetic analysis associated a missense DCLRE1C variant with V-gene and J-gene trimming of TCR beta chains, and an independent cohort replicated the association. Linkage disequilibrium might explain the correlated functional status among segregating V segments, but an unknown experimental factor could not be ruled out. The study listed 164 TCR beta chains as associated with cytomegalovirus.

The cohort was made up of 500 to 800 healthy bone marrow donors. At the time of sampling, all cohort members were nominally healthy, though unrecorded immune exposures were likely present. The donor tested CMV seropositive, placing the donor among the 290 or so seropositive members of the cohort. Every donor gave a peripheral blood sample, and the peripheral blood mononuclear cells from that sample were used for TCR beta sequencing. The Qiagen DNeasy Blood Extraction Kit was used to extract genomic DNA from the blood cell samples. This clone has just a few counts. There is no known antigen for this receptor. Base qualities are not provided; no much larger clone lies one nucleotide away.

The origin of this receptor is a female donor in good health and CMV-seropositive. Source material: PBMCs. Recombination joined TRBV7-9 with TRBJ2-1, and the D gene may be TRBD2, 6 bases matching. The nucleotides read TGTGCCAGCAGCTTGTCGGAGAGCGGGCACAATGAGCAGTTCTTC. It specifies CASSLSESGHNEQFF.